This passage covers 10 T cell receptor beta chains from one sample sequenced in a study of T cell responses to AZD1222 COVID-19 vaccine. The protocol was immunoSEQ multiplex PCR, while the TCRdb copy is restricted to in-frame clones and leaves out a portion. Seen here are approximately 140,000 clones, 93% observed once, and the top ten hold 4.5% to 6%. The sample in question was peripheral blood, obtained on day 0 of AZD1222 vaccination. These receptors all come from an adult in good health.

The genes are TRBV19 and TRBJ2-7; TRBD1 or TRBD2 may be the D gene (5 bases each). The CDR3 has 12 amino acids. V dropped 3 bases and J dropped 4 bases, with 7 bases sitting between them. Looked up from germline, CDR1 is LNHDA and CDR2 is SQIVND (reference sequence). The CDR3 DNA reads as TGTGCCAGTAGTATTTGGGGGTACGAGCAGTACTTC. Protein product: CASSIWGYEQYF.

V is TRBV4-1 and J is TRBJ1-2; D possibly corresponds to TRBD1 (5 bases). The CDR3 has 13 amino acids. Looked up from germline, CDR1 is MGHRA and CDR2 is YSYEKL. The V end lost 5 bases, the J end lost 10 bases, and 17 bases lay between the germline ends. CDR3 sequence (DNA): TGCGCCAGCAGCTACCGGGACCAGAGTGACTACACCTTC. Translation: CASSYRDQSDYTF.

The chain carries TRBV19 and TRBJ2-7; 14 positions agree with TRBD2. The CDR3 spans 16 residues. Trimming removed 5 bases from V and 3 bases from J; junction bases left unmatched: 6. CDR1 is LNHDA and CDR2 is SQIVND in the germline V gene (reference sequence). The CDR3 DNA follows: TGTGCCAGTAGTGCCGGGACTAGCGGGGGACACTACGAGCAGTACTTC. This encodes CASSAGTSGGHYEQYF.

V is TRBV27 and J is TRBJ2-7; D is possibly TRBD1 or TRBD2 (6 bases each). Trimming took off 7 bases at V and 5 bases at J, with 18 bases between the two ends. CDR3 length: 14 residues. The germline V gene has CDR1 MNHEY and CDR2 SMNVEV (reference sequence). The CDR3 bases are TGTGCCAGCATGGGCGGAGGGGGTCCCGACGAGCAGTACTTC. Protein sequence: CASMGGGGPDEQYF.

This clone showed up many times. V is TRBV9 and J is TRBJ1-4, with D unclear. Germline loops: CDR1 SGDLS, CDR2 YYNGEE. V lost 3 bases to trimming and J lost 0 bases, with 21 bases between them. The CDR3 loop spans 19 amino acids. CDR3 region: CASSALRVGRETTNEKLFF. CDR3 DNA sequence: TGTGCCAGCAGCGCTCTTCGAGTCGGCAGAGAGACAACTAATGAAAAACTGTTTTTT.

This chain joins TRBV2 and TRBJ2-1; the D gene is possibly TRBD2 (6 bases). The CDR3 consists of 14 residues. The V end was cut by 6 bases, the J end by 5 bases, with 14 bases between. Germline V lookup: CDR1 SNHLY, CDR2 FYNNEI. CDR3 nucleotide sequence: TGTGCCAGCAGACACTCCGGGACTGACAATGAGCAGTTCTTC. Its protein product is CASRHSGTDNEQFF.

The genes are TRBV12-5 and TRBJ1-6; 10 bases match TRBD1. This CDR3 has 15 residues. Unmatched junction bases numbered 9, after V lost 6 bases and J lost 10 bases. Germline CDR1 reads LGHNT; CDR2 reads FRNRAP. The chain's CDR3 is CASGPGQGGLSPLHF. CDR3 sequence (DNA): TGTGCTAGTGGACCCGGACAGGGGGGACTCTCACCCCTCCACTTT.

This clone was detected only once. The V gene is TRBV7-2, the J gene TRBJ1-5; D uncertain. Trimming shortened V by 5 bases and J by 1 base, and 9 bases separated the two germline ends. CDR1 SGHTA and CDR2 FQGNSA come from the germline V gene. The CDR3 runs to 14 residues. CDR3 loop: CASSPYTSNQPQHF. The CDR3 DNA sequence: TGTGCCAGCAGCCCTTACACCAGCAATCAGCCCCAGCATTTT.

The rearrangement uses TRBV19 and TRBJ1-2; D might be TRBD1 (5 bases). Per the germline V gene, CDR1 is LNHDA and CDR2 is SQIVND (reference sequence). The CDR3 covers 14 residues. Trimming took off 9 bases at V and 4 bases at J, with 18 bases between the two ends. CDR3: CASKPGPSRYGYTF. DNA for the CDR3: TGTGCCAGCAAACCGGGACCCTCTCGCTATGGCTACACCTTC.

The V call is TRBV19, the J call TRBJ1-2; maybe TRBD1 (5 bases). V was pared by 7 bases and J by 8 bases, with 20 bases between. The CDR3 sequence is 14 residues long. CDR1 and CDR2 (germline): LNHDA, SQIVND (reference sequence). The CDR3 here is CASILQGVGYGYTF. CDR3 sequence (DNA): TGTGCCAGTATACTCCAGGGTGTTGGGTACGGCTACACCTTC.